This TCR beta chain was found in a study of lymphopenia after photon versus proton radiotherapy. The study, taken as a whole, reports: In patients who died, overall survival fell as post-nadir TCR diversity dropped more. After the lymphocyte nadir, photon-treated repertoires showed oligoclonal expansion, especially of CD8+ Temra cells.

J lost 5 bases, V lost 6 bases, and 7 bases had no gene match. The length of the CDR3 is 15 residues. CDR1 MNHEY and CDR2 SMNVEV come from the germline V gene (reference sequence). Worth noting for this clone: The antigen remains unidentified.

Clones were sequenced by immunoSEQ multiplex PCR, and TCRdb holds only the in-frame ones, with some missing. The sample contains 55,000 to 75,000 clones, approximately 90% of which appear only once. Sample: peripheral blood, taken from a patient treated with photon-based radiotherapy. This sequence joins TRBV27 and TRBJ2-1, with 10 bases identical to TRBD2. This TCR was sampled from a woman in her 70s with pancreatic cancer. The CDR3 DNA follows: TGTGCCAGCAGGAATAGACTAGCGGGTCACAATGAGCAGTTCTTC. This translates into CASRNRLAGHNEQFF.